The rows below give T cell receptor beta chains drawn from one sample of a study of CD8+ T cells in alopecia areata. Profiling relied on immunoSEQ multiplex PCR, and the TCRdb table lists in-frame clones only, not all of them. The sample consists of about 150,000 clones, 58% of them appearing once. The sample was CD4+ T cells sorted from blood, taken at week 0. These receptors all stem from a human donor with alopecia areata. The CDR3 runs from the conserved cysteine through the conserved F or W. Each record gives: J gene, D gene, clone size, V gene, CDR3 protein, CDR3 DNA. A D gene is named only where the DNA matches it firmly. Expanded clones get a size class; other rows say once, few or many, or leave the size out.

j_call: TRBJ2-5; d_call: .; clone_size: few; v_call: TRBV29-1; cdr3_aa: CSAHRSGHQETQYF; cdr3_nt: TGCAGCGCCCACCGTTCCGGACACCAAGAGACCCAGTACTTC
j_call: TRBJ2-3; d_call: .; clone_size: few; v_call: TRBV30; cdr3_aa: CACAQSMGTDTQYF; cdr3_nt: TGTGCCTGTGCCCAAAGTATGGGCACAGATACGCAGTATTTT
j_call: TRBJ2-7; d_call: TRBD2; clone_size: few; v_call: TRBV30; cdr3_aa: CAWSRGETLEQYF; cdr3_nt: TGTGCCTGGAGTCGGGGGGAAACTCTCGAGCAGTACTTC
j_call: TRBJ1-6; d_call: .; clone_size: .; v_call: TRBV30; cdr3_aa: CAWGPPGRSPLHF; cdr3_nt: TGTGCCTGGGGTCCCCCCGGACGCTCACCCCTCCACTTT
j_call: TRBJ1-5; d_call: .; clone_size: .; v_call: TRBV18; cdr3_aa: CASSPQGLGNQPQHF; cdr3_nt: TGTGCCAGCTCACCTCAGGGACTGGGAAATCAGCCCCAGCATTTT
j_call: TRBJ2-7; d_call: .; clone_size: .; v_call: TRBV7-6; cdr3_aa: CASSLQSGYEQYF; cdr3_nt: TGTGCCAGCAGCTTACAATCTGGGTACGAGCAGTACTTC
j_call: TRBJ2-7; d_call: .; clone_size: .; v_call: TRBV27; cdr3_aa: CASSGDEQYF; cdr3_nt: TGTGCCAGCAGTGGGGACGAGCAGTACTTC
j_call: TRBJ2-5; d_call: .; clone_size: .; v_call: TRBV30; cdr3_aa: CAWMAPVKNQETQYF; cdr3_nt: TGTGCCTGGATGGCGCCAGTGAAGAACCAAGAGACCCAGTACTTC
j_call: TRBJ2-1; d_call: .; clone_size: .; v_call: TRBV10-3; cdr3_aa: CAISESRWEQFF; cdr3_nt: TGTGCCATCAGTGAGTCGCGGTGGGAGCAGTTCTTC
j_call: TRBJ1-6; d_call: .; clone_size: few; v_call: TRBV18; cdr3_aa: CASSRDSGSSPLHF; cdr3_nt: TGTGCCAGCTCACGGGATTCTGGAAGTTCACCCCTCCACTTT
j_call: TRBJ2-7; d_call: TRBD2; clone_size: few; v_call: TRBV25-1; cdr3_aa: CASAATSGVEYF; cdr3_nt: TGTGCCAGCGCTGCGACTAGCGGGGTGGAGTACTTC
j_call: TRBJ2-5; d_call: .; clone_size: few; v_call: TRBV7-2; cdr3_aa: CASSLAWDFQETQYF; cdr3_nt: TGTGCCAGCAGCTTAGCCTGGGACTTCCAAGAGACCCAGTACTTC
j_call: TRBJ2-5; d_call: .; clone_size: .; v_call: TRBV5-1; cdr3_aa: CASSSTGPETQYF; cdr3_nt: TGCGCCAGCAGCTCCACAGGGCCGGAGACCCAGTACTTC
j_call: TRBJ2-5; d_call: TRBD2; clone_size: .; v_call: TRBV6-5; cdr3_aa: CASSLPGTREETQYF; cdr3_nt: TGTGCCAGCAGTCTCCCCGGGACTAGGGAGGAGACCCAGTACTTC
j_call: TRBJ2-2; d_call: .; clone_size: .; v_call: TRBV25-1; cdr3_aa: CASSDVRRTGELFF; cdr3_nt: TGTGCCAGCAGTGACGTACGGCGCACCGGGGAGCTGTTTTTT
j_call: TRBJ1-2; d_call: .; clone_size: .; v_call: TRBV7-8; cdr3_aa: CASSFSRSPGYGYTF; cdr3_nt: TGTGCCAGCAGCTTTTCAAGGTCCCCCGGCTATGGCTACACCTTC
j_call: TRBJ2-5; d_call: .; clone_size: .; v_call: TRBV6-1; cdr3_aa: CASSVRLQETQYF; cdr3_nt: TGTGCCAGCAGTGTACGGCTACAAGAGACCCAGTACTTC
j_call: TRBJ2-7; d_call: TRBD1; clone_size: .; v_call: TRBV6-5; cdr3_aa: CASSYSTGQTYEQYF; cdr3_nt: TGTGCCAGCAGTTATTCGACAGGGCAAACCTACGAGCAGTACTTC
j_call: TRBJ1-4; d_call: .; clone_size: .; v_call: TRBV29-1; cdr3_aa: CSVGSNEKLFF; cdr3_nt: TGCAGCGTTGGCAGCAATGAAAAACTGTTTTTT
j_call: TRBJ2-2; d_call: .; clone_size: few; v_call: TRBV5-1; cdr3_aa: CASSLGPVGTGELFF; cdr3_nt: TGCGCCAGCAGCTTGGGGCCAGTGGGAACCGGGGAGCTGTTTTTT
j_call: TRBJ1-5; d_call: .; clone_size: .; v_call: TRBV18; cdr3_aa: CASSPQAGNQPQHF; cdr3_nt: TGTGCCAGCTCACCACAGGCTGGCAATCAGCCCCAGCATTTT
j_call: TRBJ2-1; d_call: TRBD2; clone_size: few; v_call: TRBV29-1; cdr3_aa: CSVGGSGGFSYNEQFF; cdr3_nt: TGCAGCGTTGGAGGTAGCGGGGGTTTCTCCTACAATGAGCAGTTCTTC
j_call: TRBJ1-2; d_call: .; clone_size: .; v_call: TRBV19; cdr3_aa: CASSITGAGYTF; cdr3_nt: TGTGCCAGTAGTATAACCGGGGCCGGCTACACCTTC
j_call: TRBJ1-1; d_call: TRBD1; clone_size: .; v_call: TRBV27; cdr3_aa: CASGTGRATEAFF; cdr3_nt: TGTGCCAGCGGGACAGGGAGGGCCACTGAAGCTTTCTTT
j_call: TRBJ2-6; d_call: .; clone_size: .; v_call: TRBV4-3; cdr3_aa: CASSQIDYSGANVLTF; cdr3_nt: TGCGCCAGCAGCCAAATTGATTACTCTGGGGCCAACGTCCTGACTTTC
j_call: TRBJ2-1; d_call: .; clone_size: .; v_call: TRBV30; cdr3_aa: CAWTPRGSEQFF; cdr3_nt: TGTGCCTGGACGCCCCGAGGGAGTGAGCAGTTCTTC
j_call: TRBJ2-5; d_call: TRBD2; clone_size: .; v_call: TRBV4-2; cdr3_aa: CASSQGGSSEETQYF; cdr3_nt: TGTGCCAGCAGCCAAGGCGGGAGTAGCGAAGAGACCCAGTACTTC
j_call: TRBJ1-5; d_call: TRBD1; clone_size: .; v_call: TRBV2; cdr3_aa: CASRILGGTVNQPQHF; cdr3_nt: TGTGCCAGCAGAATACTAGGAGGGACAGTTAATCAGCCCCAGCATTTT